Listed below are T cell receptor beta chains from one sample, sequenced in a study of identical twins. TCRdb recomputed calls from the 5' RACE reads with MiXCR, one row per CDR3 protein. The sample includes fewer than 250,000 distinct CDR3 sequences, 5.5% to 7% of them seen just once. These data were likewise used in another study, on yellow fever vaccine responses in identical twins.

Sample: memory (CD45RO+) T cells sorted from blood. These receptors were collected from a woman aged 18-29 years in good health. CDR3s include the opening cysteine and the closing phenylalanine or tryptophan. The order of the fields is D gene, J gene, V gene, clone size, CDR3 DNA, CDR3 protein. D genes are given only for firm matches. Some rows mark clone size as missing; the rest say once, few, many or name a class of expanded clone.

TRBD1,TRBJ1-6,TRBV14,many,TGTGCCAGCAGCCAAGATCAAGACAGGGAATGGTGCTCCTATAATTCACCCCTCCACTTT,CASSQDQDREWCSYNSPLHF
NA,TRBJ2-3,TRBV9,NA,TGTGCCAGCAGCATTACGGCGGGACAAAGCACAGATACGCAGTATTTT,CASSITAGQSTDTQYF
TRBD2,TRBJ2-7,TRBV5-1,many,TGCGCCAGCAGCTTGGAACTAGCGCCCTCTCAATCGTACTTC,CASSLELAPSQSYF
TRBD2,TRBJ2-5,TRBV19,many,TGTGCCAGTAGTATCCTGACTAGCGGACAGTACCAAGAGACCCAGTACTTC,CASSILTSGQYQETQYF
NA,TRBJ2-6,TRBV15,few,TGTGCCATCCGGTGGGGGGCGCTAGGGGCCAACGTCCTGACTTTC,CAIRWGALGANVLTF
TRBD2,TRBJ2-1,TRBV6-2/TRBV6-3,NA,TGTGCCAGCAGCCGCCTAGCGGAGATCTACAATGAGCAGTTCTTC,CASSRLAEIYNEQFF
NA,TRBJ2-1,TRBV9,NA,TGTGCCAGCAGCGTAGACCCCTTCGGTAGTGAGCAGTTCTTC,CASSVDPFGSEQFF
NA,TRBJ1-6,TRBV3-1,few,TGTGCCAGCAGCCAGAACCGAGACTCACCCCTCCACTTT,CASSQNRDSPLHF
NA,TRBJ2-7,TRBV6-5,NA,TGTGCCAGCAGTTACACGTCGAGGAACTACGAGCAGTACTTC,CASSYTSRNYEQYF
TRBD2,TRBJ2-7,TRBV12-3/TRBV12-4,few,TGTGCCAGCAGTTTAGCGTCGGGACTAGCGGAATACGAGCAGTACTTC,CASSLASGLAEYEQYF
TRBD1,TRBJ2-1,TRBV5-1,NA,TGCGCCAGCAGCTCGACAGGGGAAACCTACAATGAGCAGTTCTTC,CASSSTGETYNEQFF
NA,TRBJ2-5,TRBV27,NA,TGTGCCAGCAGTTTACGTACCCTGGGAGAGACCCAGTACTTC,CASSLRTLGETQYF
TRBD1,TRBJ2-5,TRBV3-1,NA,TGTGCCAGCAGCCAAAGTGACAGGGGGATGATGGAGACCCAGTACTTC,CASSQSDRGMMETQYF
TRBD2,TRBJ2-1,TRBV7-6,few,TGTGCCAGCAGCTTAGGGCTAGCGGGGGGACCAGTTTACAATGAGCAGTTCTTC,CASSLGLAGGPVYNEQFF
TRBD1,TRBJ2-5,TRBV12-5,few,TGTGCTACTCGGGACAGTCGAGAGACCCAGTACTTC,CATRDSRETQYF
TRBD2,TRBJ2-6,TRBV20-1,few,TGCAGTGCTAGAGGGGGGGGTACTGGGGCCAACGTCCTGACTTTC,CSARGGGTGANVLTF
NA,TRBJ2-3,TRBV10-3,few,TGTGCCATCACCGGGGGCACAGATACGCAGTATTTT,CAITGGTDTQYF
NA,TRBJ1-1,TRBV4-1,many,TGCGCCAGCAGCCACCAGTGGGGGGACACTGAAGCTTTCTTT,CASSHQWGDTEAFF
TRBD1,TRBJ2-7,TRBV20-1,many,TGCAGTGCTAGTTCGACAGGGTTAACCTACGAGCAGTACTTC,CSASSTGLTYEQYF
NA,TRBJ2-1,TRBV12-3/TRBV12-4,many,TGTGCCAGCAAGCAGGATATCTCCTACAATGAGCAGTTCTTC,CASKQDISYNEQFF
TRBD1,TRBJ2-3,TRBV11-2,NA,TGTGCCAGCAGCTTAGGGACAGGGGGCGCGGATACGCAGTATTTT,CASSLGTGGADTQYF
NA,TRBJ2-3,TRBV29-1,NA,TGCAGTGGCGGAAAAGGGACTAGCACAGATACGCAGTATTTT,CSGGKGTSTDTQYF
NA,TRBJ1-6,TRBV2,NA,TGTGCCAGCAGTGAGTCTGGGGGCTCACCCCTCCACTTT,CASSESGGSPLHF
NA,TRBJ2-2,TRBV12-3/TRBV12-4,few,TGTGCCAGCAGTTTAAGGTGGACGAACACCGGGGAGCTGTTTTTT,CASSLRWTNTGELFF
NA,TRBJ2-1,TRBV5-1,NA,TGCGCCAGCAGCTCCGGGGGCGGGGGAACCTACAATGAGCAGTTCTTC,CASSSGGGGTYNEQFF
NA,TRBJ2-4,TRBV5-1,few,TGCGCCAGCAGGCCTGAAGCCAAAAACATTCAGTACTTC,CASRPEAKNIQYF
TRBD2,TRBJ2-1,TRBV6-4,many,TGTGCCAGCAGTGGCCTAGCGGGAGAGTCCAATGAGCAGTTCTTC,CASSGLAGESNEQFF
TRBD1,TRBJ2-2,TRBV20-1,once,TGCAGTGCTAGAGATTTCGACAGGGGGTTCGACACCGGGGAGCTGTTTTTT,CSARDFDRGFDTGELFF
NA,TRBJ2-3,TRBV4-2,NA,TGTGCCAGCAGCCAATACAGGGTGGATACGCAGTATTTT,CASSQYRVDTQYF
NA,TRBJ2-4,TRBV29-1,NA,TGCAGCGTTGTTCCGGTAGCCAAAAACATTCAGTACTTC,CSVVPVAKNIQYF
TRBD1,TRBJ2-3,TRBV6-1,many,TGTGCCAGCAGTCGGGACAGGGGGGATACGCAGTATTTT,CASSRDRGDTQYF
NA,TRBJ2-2,TRBV6-1,few,TGTGCCAGCAGTGAACGGGAGACCGGGGAGCTGTTTTTT,CASSERETGELFF
TRBD2,TRBJ2-1,TRBV20-1,few,TGCAGTGCTAGAAGCGGGATGAACACCTACAATGAGCAGTTCTTC,CSARSGMNTYNEQFF
NA,TRBJ1-1,TRBV20-1,NA,TGCAGTGCCTCCTTGGGGAACACTGAAGCTTTCTTT,CSASLGNTEAFF
TRBD1,TRBJ1-5,TRBV20-1,many,TGCAGTGCTTGGGGACAGCCCAATCAGCCCCAGCATTTT,CSAWGQPNQPQHF
NA,TRBJ2-1,TRBV7-3,many,TGTGCCAGCAGCTTAGATCCGCCCGAGCAGTTCTTC,CASSLDPPEQFF
TRBD1,TRBJ2-3,TRBV18,few,TGTGCCAGCGCGATACGGACAGGGGTAGCGGATACGCAGTATTTT,CASAIRTGVADTQYF
NA,TRBJ2-3,TRBV2,NA,TGTGCCAGCAGTGTAGGCCCAGATACGCAGTATTTT,CASSVGPDTQYF
TRBD2,TRBJ2-2,TRBV20-1,NA,TGCAGTGCTAGAGTTCTAGCGGGAGGAGACGCCGGGGAGCTGTTTTTT,CSARVLAGGDAGELFF
TRBD1,TRBJ2-1,TRBV18,NA,TGTGCCAGCTCACCACCGGGACAGCTCGGGAATGAGCAGTTCTTC,CASSPPGQLGNEQFF
NA,TRBJ2-1,TRBV7-9,many,TGTGCCAGCAGCTCGATTAACAATGAGCAGTTCTTC,CASSSINNEQFF
TRBD1,TRBJ1-5,TRBV10-3,few,TGTGCCATCAGTCATGGGCAGGGGGACAATCAGCCCCAGCATTTT,CAISHGQGDNQPQHF
NA,TRBJ2-1,TRBV5-6,many,TGTGCCAGCAGCTTGGTTGGGGTTTACAATGAGCAGTTCTTC,CASSLVGVYNEQFF
NA,TRBJ2-3,TRBV16,NA,TGTGCCAGCAGCCCCCTGATATCCACAGATACGCAGTATTTT,CASSPLISTDTQYF
NA,TRBJ1-1,TRBV20-1,many,TGCAGTGCTACAAGAATTCTGAACACTGAAGCTTTCTTT,CSATRILNTEAFF